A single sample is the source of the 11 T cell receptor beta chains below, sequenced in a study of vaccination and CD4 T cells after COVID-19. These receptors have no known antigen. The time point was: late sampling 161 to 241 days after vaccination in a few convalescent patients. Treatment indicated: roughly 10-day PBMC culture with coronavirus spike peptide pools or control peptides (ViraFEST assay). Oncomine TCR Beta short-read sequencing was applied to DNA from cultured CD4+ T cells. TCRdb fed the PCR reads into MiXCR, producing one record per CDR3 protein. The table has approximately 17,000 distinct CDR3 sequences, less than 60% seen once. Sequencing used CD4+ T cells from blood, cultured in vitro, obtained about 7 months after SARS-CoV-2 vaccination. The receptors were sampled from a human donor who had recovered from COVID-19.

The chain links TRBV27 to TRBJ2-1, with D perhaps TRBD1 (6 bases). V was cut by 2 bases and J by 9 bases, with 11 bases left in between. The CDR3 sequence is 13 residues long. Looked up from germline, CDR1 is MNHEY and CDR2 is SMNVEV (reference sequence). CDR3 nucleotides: TGTGCCAGCAGTTTAGGGGGCAGCGGTGAGCAGTTCTTC. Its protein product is CASSLGGSGEQFF.

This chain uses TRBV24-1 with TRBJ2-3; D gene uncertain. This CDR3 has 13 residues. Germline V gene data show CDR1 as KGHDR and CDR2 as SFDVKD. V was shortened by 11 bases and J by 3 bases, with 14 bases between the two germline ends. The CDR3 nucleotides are TGTGCCATCCAAGGAGACGGGACAGATACGCAGTATTTT. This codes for CAIQGDGTDTQYF.

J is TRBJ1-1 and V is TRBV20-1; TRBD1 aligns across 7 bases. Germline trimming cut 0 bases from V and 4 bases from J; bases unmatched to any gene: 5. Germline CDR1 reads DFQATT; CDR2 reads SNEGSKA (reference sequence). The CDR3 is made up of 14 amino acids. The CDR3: CSARDNRGITEAFF. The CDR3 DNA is TGCAGTGCTAGAGATAACAGGGGTATCACTGAAGCTTTCTTT.

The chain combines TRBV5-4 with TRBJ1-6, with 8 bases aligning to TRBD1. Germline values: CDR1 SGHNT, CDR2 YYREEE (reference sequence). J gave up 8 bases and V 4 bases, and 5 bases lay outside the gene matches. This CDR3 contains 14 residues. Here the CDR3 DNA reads TGTGCCAGCAGCCCTGACAGGGGATATTCACCCCTCCACTTT. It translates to CASSPDRGYSPLHF. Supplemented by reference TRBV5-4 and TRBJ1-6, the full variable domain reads ETGVTQSPTHLIKTRGQQVTLRCSSQSGHNTVSWYQQALGQGPQFIFQYYREEENGRGNFPPRFSGLQFPNYSSELNVNALELDDSALYLCASSPDRGYSPLHFGNGTRLTVT.

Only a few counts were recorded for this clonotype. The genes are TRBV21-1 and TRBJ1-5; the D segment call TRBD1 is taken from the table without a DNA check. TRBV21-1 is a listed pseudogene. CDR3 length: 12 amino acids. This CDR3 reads CARQGDNQPQHF. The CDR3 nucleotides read TGTGCCAGACAGGGGGACAATCAGCCCCAGCATTTT.

The CDR3 reads CASSIDLGTYNEQFF. The CDR3, as DNA: TGTGCCAGTAGTATAGATCTAGGGACCTACAATGAGCAGTTCTTC. This chain connects TRBV19 to TRBJ2-1; D gene unclear. The V gene's germline CDR1 is LNHDA and CDR2 SQIVND (reference sequence). The CDR3 runs to 15 residues. V lost 0 bases to trimming and J lost 2 bases, with 8 bases between them.

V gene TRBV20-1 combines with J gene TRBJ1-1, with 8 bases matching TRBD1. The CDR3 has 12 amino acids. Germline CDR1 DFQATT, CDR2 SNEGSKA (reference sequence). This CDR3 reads CIAGGMNTEAFF. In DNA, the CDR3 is TGCATTGCAGGGGGCATGAACACTGAAGCTTTCTTT.

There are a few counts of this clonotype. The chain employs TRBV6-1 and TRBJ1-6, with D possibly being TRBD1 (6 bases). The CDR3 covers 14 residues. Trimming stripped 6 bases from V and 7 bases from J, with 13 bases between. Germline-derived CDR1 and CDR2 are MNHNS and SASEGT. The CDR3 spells CASSVRGGNSPLHF. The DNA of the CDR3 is TGTGCCAGCAGCGTCAGGGGCGGGAATTCACCCCTCCACTTT.

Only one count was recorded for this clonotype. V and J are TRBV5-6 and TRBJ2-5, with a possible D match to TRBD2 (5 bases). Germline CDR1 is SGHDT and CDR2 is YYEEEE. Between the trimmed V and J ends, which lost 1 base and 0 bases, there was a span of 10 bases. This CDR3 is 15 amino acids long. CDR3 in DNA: TGTGCCAGCAGCTTGCTGGGAGAGTACCAAGAGACCCAGTACTTC. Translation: CASSLLGEYQETQYF. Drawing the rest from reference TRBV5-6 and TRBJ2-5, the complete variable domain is DAGVTQSPTHLIKTRGQQVTLRCSPKSGHDTVSWYQQALGQGPQFIFQYYEEEERQRGNFPDRFSGHQFPNYSSELNVNALLLGDSALYLCASSLLGEYQETQYFGPGTRLLVL.

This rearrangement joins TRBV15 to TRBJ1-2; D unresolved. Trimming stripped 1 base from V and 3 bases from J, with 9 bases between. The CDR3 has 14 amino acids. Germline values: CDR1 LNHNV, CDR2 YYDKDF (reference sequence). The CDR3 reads CATSRGDTYYGYTF. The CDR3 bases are TGTGCCACCAGCAGAGGTGATACCTACTATGGCTACACCTTC.

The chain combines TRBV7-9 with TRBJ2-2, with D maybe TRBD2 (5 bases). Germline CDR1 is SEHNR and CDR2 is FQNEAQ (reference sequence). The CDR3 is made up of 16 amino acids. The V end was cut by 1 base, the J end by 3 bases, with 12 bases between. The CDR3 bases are TGTGCCAGCAGCTTAGGGGGAGCGTCTTACACCGGGGAGCTGTTTTTT. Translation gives CASSLGGASYTGELFF.